This entry features one T cell receptor beta chain sequence. Here immunoSEQ multiplex PCR was the method, and the copy in TCRdb shows in-frame clones only, minus some. The repertoire holds roughly 2,500,000 clones, with roughly 93% as singletons. The sample comes from a study of shared clonotypes between healthy human individuals. Sequencing input: naive CD4+ T cells from PBMCs. Subset meaning: CD45RA+ positively selected. This clonotype originated in a man between 18 and 29 years old in good health. Some clones in this sample may be carry-over from other donors' samples.

As DNA, the CDR3 is TGCAGTGCTAGATCTGTTGAGCAGTACTTC. Its protein is CSARSVEQYF. The V call is TRBV20-1, the J call TRBJ2-7; D is unclear. The germline V and J ends were trimmed by 2 bases and 7 bases, with 6 bases remaining between them. This CDR3 is built from 10 residues. CDR1 and CDR2 (germline): DFQATT, SNEGSKA (reference sequence).